This passage covers 26 T cell receptor beta chains from one sample sequenced in a study of post-analysis software for immune sequencing data. Study-wide results and limits: Higher frequency in patients than in controls was seen for roughly five TRBV segments, with TRBV5-6, TRBV5-1 and TRBV20-1 among them.

Prepared TCR beta cDNA libraries contained unique molecular identifiers. MiXCR, run by TCRdb on the PCR reads, gives a single entry per CDR3 protein. The sample includes about 570,000 distinct CDR3 sequences, less than 40% of them seen just once. These receptors have no identified antigens. The sample comprised blood. The receptors here all came from a girl aged 2-17 years with multiple sclerosis.

V gene TRBV4-1 combines with J gene TRBJ1-2; the D gene is possibly TRBD1 (5 bases). Trimming stripped 4 bases from V and 11 bases from J, with 17 bases between. Germline CDR1 and CDR2: MGHRA and YSYEKL. The CDR3 has 13 residues. CDR3 in amino acids: CASSLGRSRGYTF. Written as DNA, the CDR3 is TGCGCCAGCAGCCTCGGACGGTCGAGGGGTTACACCTTC.

The sample holds a few counts of this clonotype. V is TRBV5-1 and J is TRBJ1-1; D ambiguous. Between the trimmed V and J ends, which lost 4 bases and 0 bases, there was a span of 13 bases. In germline, CDR1 is SGHRS, CDR2 YFSETQ. The CDR3 loop spans 15 amino acids. CDR3 DNA sequence: TGCGCCAGCAGCCCCGTGAACGAGGTGAACACTGAAGCTTTCTTT. It codes for CASSPVNEVNTEAFF.

At least ten counts were recorded for this clonotype. In nucleotides, the CDR3 is TGTGCCAGCAGCTCTAGCGGGGGGCTAGAGACCCAGTACTTC. Its translation: CASSSSGGLETQYF. The V and J genes are TRBV7-3 and TRBJ2-5; 11 bases fit TRBD2. CDR1 is SGHTA, CDR2 FQGTGA, per germline. J lost 4 bases, V lost 4 bases, and 2 bases had no gene match. The CDR3 loop spans 14 amino acids.

Note on this clonotype: A much larger clone lies one base from this, so it may be a read error. The chain links TRBV5-5 to TRBJ2-7; 9 bases map to TRBD1. The length of the CDR3 is 14 residues. Germline CDR1 SGHKS, CDR2 YYEKEE (reference sequence). The CDR3 here is CVSSWGQGSYEQYF. DNA of the CDR3: TGTGTCAGCAGCTGGGGACAGGGCTCCTACGAGCAGTACTTC.

This chain connects TRBV6-5 to TRBJ1-2, with 9 bases aligning to TRBD1. The germline CDR1 and CDR2 sequences are MNHEY and SVGAGI. V was pared by 0 bases and J by 0 bases, with 8 bases of the junction left unmatched. The CDR3 spans 18 residues. The CDR3 here is CASSYSRDREDANYGYTF. CDR3 sequence (DNA): TGTGCCAGCAGTTACTCCCGGGACAGGGAAGACGCTAACTATGGCTACACCTTC.

This chain connects TRBV10-3 to TRBJ2-7; D tentatively fits TRBD1 or TRBD2 (5 bases each). Per the germline V gene, CDR1 is ENHRY and CDR2 is SYGVKD. The V gene lost 11 bases and the J gene lost 4 bases, with 18 bases spanning the gap. There are 13 residues in the CDR3. In DNA form, the CDR3 reads TGTGCCCTTGCCAGGGACCCCTCTTACGAGCAGTACTTC. This gives the protein CALARDPSYEQYF.

This clonotype occurred a few times. The V and J genes are TRBV12-3 or TRBV12-4 and TRBJ2-2; TRBD1 matches at 10 bases. CDR3 length: 15 amino acids. The ends lost 3 bases at V and 5 bases at J; junction bases unmatched: 3. The chain's CDR3 is CASSFGQGGTGELFF. In DNA, the CDR3 is TGTGCCAGCAGTTTCGGACAGGGGGGAACCGGGGAGCTGTTTTTT.

The chain uses TRBV6-1 and TRBJ2-4, with no clear D. From germline, CDR1 is MNHNS and CDR2 SASEGT. The CDR3 sequence is 12 residues long. Trimming shortened V by 3 bases and J by 8 bases, and 8 bases separated the two germline ends. CDR3 sequence (DNA): TGTGCCAGCAGTGACGGCGTGTACATTCAGTACTTC. Translating gives CASSDGVYIQYF.

The chain uses TRBV12-3 or TRBV12-4 and TRBJ2-3, with D hard to call. This CDR3 contains 12 residues. V shed 0 bases and J shed 8 bases, with 6 bases lying between them. The CDR3 nucleotides are TGTGCCAGCAGTTTAGCGCAGGTTACGCAGTATTTT. Translating it yields CASSLAQVTQYF.

In this sample, this clonotype turned up a few times. The chain uses TRBV3-1 and TRBJ2-5; TRBD1 matches at 7 bases. Trimming cost V 7 bases and J 3 bases; bases outside gene matches: 2. The CDR3 totals 12 residues. Germline CDR1 is LGHDT and CDR2 is YNNKEL (reference sequence). In nucleotides, the CDR3 is TGTGCCAGCAAAACAGGGGAAGAGACCCAGTACTTC. This gives the protein CASKTGEETQYF.

The chain couples TRBV3-1 to TRBJ1-1; D not resolved. Germline CDR1 reads LGHDT; CDR2 reads YNNKEL (reference sequence). The CDR3 has 13 amino acids. V was cut by 4 bases and J by 3 bases, with 9 bases left in between. The DNA of the CDR3 is TGTGCCAGCAGCCCGAGCCGGGACACTGAAGCTTTCTTT. This sequence encodes CASSPSRDTEAFF.

V is TRBV4-1 and J is TRBJ2-7; the D call may be TRBD1 or TRBD2 (5 bases each). Germline V gene sequence: CDR1 MGHRA, CDR2 YSYEKL. The ends were cut back, 1 base at V and 8 bases at J, with 12 bases in the middle. This CDR3 spans 13 amino acids. The CDR3 DNA sequence: TGCGCCAGCAGCCAAGGTATAACGGGGCAGCAGTACTTC. It is translated as CASSQGITGQQYF.

The J gene is TRBJ1-1, the V gene TRBV29-1; unclear D gene. Trimming removed 6 bases at V and 11 bases at J, with 16 bases between. CDR1 and CDR2 from the germline V gene are SQVTM and ANQGSEA. The CDR3 has 11 residues. This chain's CDR3 is CSVQFGPAAFF. The DNA of the CDR3 is TGCAGCGTCCAGTTTGGCCCCGCCGCTTTCTTT.

Ten or more counts support this clonotype. As DNA, the CDR3 is TGCGCCAGCAGCTTGTCTCTAGCGGGGTTCAATGAGCAGTTCTTC. Its protein is CASSLSLAGFNEQFF. The chain joins TRBV5-1 to TRBJ2-1; the match to TRBD2 covers 9 bases. The CDR3 sequence is 15 residues long. The germline V gene encodes CDR1 SGHRS and CDR2 YFSETQ. Unmatched junction bases numbered 5, after V lost 1 base and J lost 6 bases.

This chain uses TRBV6-6 with TRBJ2-7; 15 nucleotides agree with TRBD2. The ends lost 5 bases at V and 7 bases at J; junction bases unmatched: 3. Germline assignment: CDR1 MNHNY and CDR2 SVGAGI (reference sequence). The CDR3 totals 14 residues. The CDR3: CASSRTSGGAEQYF. The DNA for the CDR3 is TGTGCCAGCAGTCGGACTAGCGGGGGGGCGGAGCAGTACTTC.

This clonotype has at least ten counts. The rearrangement joins TRBV20-1 to TRBJ2-5; 9 bases align to TRBD1. With V trimmed by 5 bases and J by 4 bases, 5 bases remained unmatched. Germline-derived CDR1 and CDR2 are DFQATT and SNEGSKA (reference sequence). This CDR3 contains 13 residues. The CDR3 DNA follows: TGCAGTGCTCCCGACAGGGGGGGAGAGACCCAGTACTTC. This encodes CSAPDRGGETQYF.

This chain links TRBV3-1 with TRBJ2-7, with TRBD2 as a possible D gene (5 bases). CDR3 length: 15 amino acids. The germline gives CDR1 LGHDT, CDR2 YNNKEL (reference sequence). V was shortened by 4 bases and J by 3 bases, with 16 bases between the two germline ends. The CDR3 is CASSLHRGPLYEQYF. As DNA, the CDR3 is TGTGCCAGCAGCCTCCACCGCGGGCCTCTCTACGAGCAGTACTTC.

This clonotype was observed a few times. CDR3 protein: CASSENDRGRLGYTF. The CDR3 coding sequence is TGTGCCAGCAGTGAAAATGACAGGGGAAGGCTCGGCTACACCTTC. The V and J genes are TRBV6-1 and TRBJ1-2, with 8 positions matching TRBD1. The CDR3 is 15 residues long. Trimming cost V 2 bases and J 8 bases; bases outside gene matches: 10. The germline V gene encodes CDR1 MNHNS and CDR2 SASEGT.

The chain uses TRBV25-1 and TRBJ2-5, with a weak D call TRBD2 (6 bases). The J call may be mistaken, given a closer DNA end match to TRBJ2-7. The length of the CDR3 is 13 residues. Germline lookup yields CDR1 MGHDK and CDR2 SYGVNS. The CDR3 region has the DNA TGTGCCAGCAGTACTGAAGTGGGGGGCGAGCAGTACTTC. Translation: CASSTEVGGEQYF.

This chain joins TRBV9 and TRBJ2-3; D gene ambiguous. The V end lost 4 bases, the J end lost 6 bases, and 15 bases lay between the germline ends. The CDR3 loop spans 14 amino acids. Germline V gene sequence: CDR1 SGDLS, CDR2 YYNGEE. CDR3 DNA sequence: TGTGCCAGCAGCCCCCGGAACTTTAGGGATACGCAGTATTTT. Residues: CASSPRNFRDTQYF.

The rearrangement joins TRBV15 to TRBJ2-1, with no clear D. The V gene's germline CDR1 is LNHNV and CDR2 YYDKDF (reference sequence). This CDR3 has 16 residues. V was pared by 0 bases and J by 8 bases, with 17 bases between. The CDR3: CATSRDLGHGGDEQFF. CDR3 in DNA: TGTGCCACCAGCAGAGATTTGGGCCACGGTGGGGATGAGCAGTTCTTC.

The genes are TRBV29-1 and TRBJ2-5; D call uncertain. CDR1 is SQVTM and CDR2 is ANQGSEA in the germline V gene. The CDR3 has 13 residues. With 0 bases removed from V and 5 bases from J, the gap between germline ends came to 10 bases. CDR3 DNA sequence: TGCAGCGTTGAAGATCGCCTGGAGGAGACCCAGTACTTC. It codes for CSVEDRLEETQYF.

The V call is TRBV19, the J call TRBJ2-1, with D tentatively TRBD1 (5 bases). CDR1 and CDR2 (germline): LNHDA, SQIVND (reference sequence). The CDR3 loop spans 15 amino acids. V lost 7 bases, J lost 3 bases, and 16 bases lay in between. The CDR3 region has the DNA TGTGCCAGTACCTCAACAGGAAACTTCTACAATGAGCAGTTCTTC. It translates to CASTSTGNFYNEQFF. The variable domain in full, completed from reference TRBV19 and TRBJ2-1, reads DGGITQSPKYLFRKEGQNVTLSCEQNLNHDAMYWYRQDPGQGLRLIYYSQIVNDFQKGDIAEGYSVSREKKESFPLTVTSAQKNPTAFYLCASTSTGNFYNEQFFGPGTRLTVL.

This clonotype showed up just a few times. The chain employs TRBV6-6 and TRBJ2-3; no definite D call. The V and J ends lost 8 bases and 2 bases respectively, with 11 bases between them. From germline, CDR1 is MNHNY and CDR2 SVGAGI (reference sequence). This CDR3 has 13 amino acids. CDR3 sequence (DNA): TGTGCCAGCCAAGGGCAGCCCACAGATACGCAGTATTTT. This gives the protein CASQGQPTDTQYF.

The chain links TRBV20-1 to TRBJ1-1; 7 bases line up with TRBD1. The junction had 7 bases not matched to a gene; V was cut back by 3 bases and J by 0 bases. Germline CDR1 DFQATT, CDR2 SNEGSKA (reference sequence). The CDR3 extends over 15 amino acids. The CDR3 loop reads CSARGGQSMNTEAFF. DNA of the CDR3: TGCAGTGCTAGGGGGGGACAGTCGATGAACACTGAAGCTTTCTTT.

V gene TRBV20-1 combines with J gene TRBJ2-1; 8 positions agree with TRBD2. Germline V gene data show CDR1 as DFQATT and CDR2 as SNEGSKA (reference sequence). The CDR3 extends over 16 amino acids. V lost 6 bases and J lost 6; bases outside the gene matches: 16. CDR3 bases: TGCAGTGCCCCAACCTCCGGGACTAGAGGAGGCAATGAGCAGTTCTTC. The encoded protein is CSAPTSGTRGGNEQFF.